The TCR beta chain under discussion was sequenced for a study of CD4+ T cells in melanoma. The table came from immunoSEQ multiplex PCR; TCRdb's copy has only in-frame clones and leaves some out. The sample includes approximately 14,000 clones, 62% of them seen just once. With respect to this clone: Antigen: not known.

Study observations and caveats: A reported correlation linked neoantigen-specific CD4+ T cells to CD8+, macrophage and B cell function. Reportedly, melanoma neoantigen-specific CD4+ T cells showed varied differentiation states.

CDR3 length: 14 amino acids. The germline gives CDR1 SGHAT, CDR2 FQNNGV. V shed 2 bases and J 7 bases; nucleotides not matched to a gene: 6. This receptor was identified in a human donor with melanoma. The genes are TRBV11-2 and TRBJ1-2; TRBD1 matches 8 bases. The sequenced material came from cells from a culture (not recorded whether cultured in vitro). The CDR3, as DNA: TGTGCCAGCAGCTTACAGGGGGCCCTCGTTGGCTACACCTTC. It specifies CASSLQGALVGYTF.